The rows below give T cell receptor beta chains drawn from one sample of a study of blood T cell repertoires in COVID-19. Assay: immunoSEQ multiplex PCR; the TCRdb copy retains only in-frame clones and omits some. Of about 13,000 clones listed, around four fifths are singletons. The sequenced material came from peripheral blood. Receptor source: a human donor in a cohort sampled during active COVID-19. Both conserved end residues are part of each CDR3. Each record gives: D gene, clone size, V gene, J gene, CDR3 length, CDR3 protein, CDR3 DNA. The D gene is left open where the match is weak. A clone size is listed for some rows: how often the clone was seen (once, few, many), or a class if it is expanded.

d_call: -
clone_size: -
v_call: TRBV5-1
j_call: TRBJ2-7
cdr3_length: 11
cdr3_aa: CASSSGYEQYF
cdr3_nt: TGCGCCAGCAGCTCAGGCTACGAGCAGTACTTC

d_call: TRBD2
clone_size: -
v_call: TRBV19
j_call: TRBJ2-1
cdr3_length: 18
cdr3_aa: CASSWGLADFSSYNEQFF
cdr3_nt: TGTGCCAGTAGTTGGGGACTAGCGGATTTCAGCTCCTACAATGAGCAGTTCTTC

d_call: TRBD1
clone_size: -
v_call: TRBV7-8
j_call: TRBJ1-1
cdr3_length: 15
cdr3_aa: CASSLATGLNTEAFF
cdr3_nt: TGTGCCAGCAGCTTAGCGACAGGGCTGAACACTGAAGCTTTCTTT

d_call: -
clone_size: few
v_call: TRBV5-6
j_call: TRBJ2-7
cdr3_length: 13
cdr3_aa: CASSSAVAYAQYF
cdr3_nt: TGTGCCAGCAGCTCGGCAGTAGCCTACGCGCAGTACTTC

d_call: TRBD1
clone_size: -
v_call: TRBV10-3
j_call: TRBJ2-1
cdr3_length: 13
cdr3_aa: CAISGQGVNEQFF
cdr3_nt: TGTGCCATCAGCGGACAGGGGGTAAATGAGCAGTTCTTC

d_call: -
clone_size: -
v_call: TRBV6-2/TRBV6-3
j_call: TRBJ2-3
cdr3_length: 14
cdr3_aa: CASSFRTVADTQYF
cdr3_nt: TGTGCCAGCAGTTTCCGGACAGTTGCAGATACGCAGTATTTT

d_call: TRBD1
clone_size: -
v_call: TRBV6-5
j_call: TRBJ1-1
cdr3_length: 14
cdr3_aa: CASRTGRPNTEAFF
cdr3_nt: TGTGCCAGCAGGACAGGGAGGCCGAACACTGAAGCTTTCTTT

d_call: TRBD2
clone_size: -
v_call: TRBV6-5
j_call: TRBJ2-2
cdr3_length: 15
cdr3_aa: CASRTSGGYTGELFF
cdr3_nt: TGTGCCAGCAGAACTAGCGGGGGGTACACCGGGGAGCTGTTTTTT

d_call: -
clone_size: medium-sized
v_call: TRBV2
j_call: TRBJ2-2
cdr3_length: 15
cdr3_aa: CASSEAPSLTGELFF
cdr3_nt: TGTGCCAGCAGTGAAGCACCGAGTCTCACCGGGGAGCTGTTTTTT

d_call: TRBD2
clone_size: -
v_call: TRBV6-6
j_call: TRBJ2-7
cdr3_length: 16
cdr3_aa: CASSYPLAGGPHEQYF
cdr3_nt: TGTGCCAGCAGTTATCCACTAGCGGGGGGGCCCCACGAGCAGTACTTC

d_call: -
clone_size: -
v_call: TRBV28
j_call: TRBJ1-2
cdr3_length: 13
cdr3_aa: CASSLGLNYGYTF
cdr3_nt: TGTGCCAGCAGTTTAGGTCTAAACTATGGCTACACCTTC

d_call: -
clone_size: -
v_call: TRBV2
j_call: TRBJ2-2
cdr3_length: 15
cdr3_aa: CASSPRAGSTGELFF
cdr3_nt: TGTGCCAGCAGCCCGAGGGCTGGGTCCACCGGGGAGCTGTTTTTT

d_call: -
clone_size: -
v_call: TRBV19
j_call: TRBJ1-3
cdr3_length: 15
cdr3_aa: CASSIDGGPRNTIYF
cdr3_nt: TGTGCCAGTAGTATAGATGGAGGGCCACGAAACACCATATATTTT

d_call: TRBD1
clone_size: few
v_call: TRBV3-1/TRBV3-2
j_call: TRBJ1-2
cdr3_length: 15
cdr3_aa: CASSPTFRGRGGYTF
cdr3_nt: TGTGCCAGCAGCCCCACCTTCAGGGGGAGAGGGGGCTACACCTTC

d_call: -
clone_size: -
v_call: TRBV6-5
j_call: TRBJ2-2
cdr3_length: 15
cdr3_aa: CASSTDSRGTGELFF
cdr3_nt: TGTGCCAGCAGTACGGACAGCCGTGGCACCGGGGAGCTGTTTTTT

d_call: TRBD2
clone_size: once
v_call: TRBV15
j_call: TRBJ2-5
cdr3_length: 14
cdr3_aa: CATSRNTGGETQYF
cdr3_nt: TGTGCCACCAGCAGAAATACGGGGGGAGAGACCCAGTACTTC

d_call: TRBD2
clone_size: -
v_call: TRBV6-1
j_call: TRBJ2-2
cdr3_length: 17
cdr3_aa: CASSEAIAGTNTGELFF
cdr3_nt: TGTGCCAGCAGTGAAGCAATAGCGGGGACGAACACCGGGGAGCTGTTTTTT

d_call: TRBD1
clone_size: -
v_call: TRBV2
j_call: TRBJ1-3
cdr3_length: 17
cdr3_aa: CASSVSPGGFSGNTIYF
cdr3_nt: TGTGCCAGCAGTGTTTCCCCAGGGGGCTTCTCTGGAAACACCATATATTTT

d_call: -
clone_size: -
v_call: TRBV19
j_call: TRBJ1-5
cdr3_length: 13
cdr3_aa: CASSSWTDQPQHF
cdr3_nt: TGTGCCAGTAGTAGCTGGACAGATCAGCCCCAGCATTTT

d_call: TRBD2
clone_size: -
v_call: TRBV7-9
j_call: TRBJ2-5
cdr3_length: 19
cdr3_aa: CASSGRRLAGGYPQETQYF
cdr3_nt: TGTGCCAGCAGCGGCCGGCGACTAGCGGGGGGGTACCCCCAAGAGACCCAGTACTTC

d_call: -
clone_size: -
v_call: TRBV4-1
j_call: TRBJ2-1
cdr3_length: 15
cdr3_aa: CASSQDSPSVNEQFF
cdr3_nt: TGCGCCAGCAGCCAAGATTCCCCTTCGGTTAATGAGCAGTTCTTC

d_call: TRBD2
clone_size: -
v_call: TRBV6-5
j_call: TRBJ2-1
cdr3_length: 15
cdr3_aa: CASSSSGGSYNEQFF
cdr3_nt: TGTGCCAGCAGTTCAAGCGGGGGGAGCTACAATGAGCAGTTCTTC

d_call: TRBD1
clone_size: large
v_call: TRBV30
j_call: TRBJ1-1
cdr3_length: 15
cdr3_aa: CAFKGQGAMDGKAFF
cdr3_nt: TGTGCCTTCAAAGGACAGGGGGCAATGGATGGAAAAGCTTTCTTT

d_call: -
clone_size: once
v_call: TRBV5-8
j_call: TRBJ1-5
cdr3_length: 13
cdr3_aa: CASSLNGNQPQHF
cdr3_nt: TGTGCCAGCAGCTTGAACGGGAATCAGCCCCAGCATTTT

d_call: -
clone_size: -
v_call: TRBV15
j_call: TRBJ2-2
cdr3_length: 15
cdr3_aa: CATSLLGLNTGELFF
cdr3_nt: TGTGCCACCAGCTTATTGGGACTGAACACCGGGGAGCTGTTTTTT

d_call: TRBD2
clone_size: -
v_call: TRBV29-1
j_call: TRBJ2-5
cdr3_length: 15
cdr3_aa: CSVPSSGGYQETQYF
cdr3_nt: TGCAGCGTTCCATCTAGCGGGGGGTACCAAGAGACCCAGTACTTC

d_call: TRBD1
clone_size: -
v_call: TRBV29-1
j_call: TRBJ1-2
cdr3_length: 14
cdr3_aa: CSVGGQGTGYGYTF
cdr3_nt: TGCAGCGTTGGAGGACAGGGTACAGGCTATGGCTACACCTTC

d_call: TRBD1
clone_size: -
v_call: TRBV6-5
j_call: TRBJ2-7
cdr3_length: 13
cdr3_aa: CASSPGQLYEQYF
cdr3_nt: TGTGCCAGCAGCCCGGGACAGCTCTACGAGCAGTACTTC

d_call: TRBD1
clone_size: -
v_call: TRBV7-8
j_call: TRBJ2-6
cdr3_length: 19
cdr3_aa: CASSLRSGTGRSGANVLTF
cdr3_nt: TGTGCCAGCAGCTTACGCTCGGGGACAGGCCGCTCTGGGGCCAACGTCCTGACTTTC

d_call: -
clone_size: -
v_call: TRBV10-3
j_call: TRBJ1-3
cdr3_length: 16
cdr3_aa: CAISEYDSGAGNTIYF
cdr3_nt: TGTGCCATCAGTGAGTACGACAGTGGGGCTGGAAACACCATATATTTT

d_call: TRBD2
clone_size: once
v_call: TRBV3-1/TRBV3-2
j_call: TRBJ2-3
cdr3_length: 15
cdr3_aa: CASSSRGGRTDTQYF
cdr3_nt: TGTGCCAGCAGCTCACGCGGGGGGCGCACAGATACGCAGTATTTT

d_call: -
clone_size: -
v_call: TRBV29-1
j_call: TRBJ1-2
cdr3_length: 16
cdr3_aa: CSVEDLAGPRFYGYTF
cdr3_nt: TGCAGCGTTGAAGATCTTGCAGGTCCTCGGTTCTATGGCTACACCTTC

d_call: -
clone_size: -
v_call: TRBV3-1/TRBV3-2
j_call: TRBJ1-2
cdr3_length: 16
cdr3_aa: CASSQQGLSYVNGYTF
cdr3_nt: TGTGCCAGCAGCCAGCAGGGACTCTCTTACGTGAATGGCTACACCTTC

d_call: TRBD2
clone_size: -
v_call: TRBV15
j_call: TRBJ2-1
cdr3_length: 17
cdr3_aa: CATSGLAGGRVYNEQFF
cdr3_nt: TGTGCCACCAGCGGACTAGCGGGGGGGCGGGTCTACAATGAGCAGTTCTTC

d_call: TRBD2
clone_size: -
v_call: TRBV15
j_call: TRBJ2-7
cdr3_length: 15
cdr3_aa: CATSRGSGGDDEQYF
cdr3_nt: TGTGCCACCAGCAGAGGTAGCGGGGGGGACGACGAGCAGTACTTC

d_call: TRBD1
clone_size: -
v_call: TRBV4-1
j_call: TRBJ1-5
cdr3_length: 14
cdr3_aa: CASSWDRVNQPQHF
cdr3_nt: TGCGCCAGCAGCTGGGACAGGGTGAATCAGCCCCAGCATTTT

d_call: -
clone_size: few
v_call: TRBV7-2
j_call: TRBJ1-5
cdr3_length: 15
cdr3_aa: CASSPPGQSNQPQHF
cdr3_nt: TGTGCCAGCAGCCCCCCTGGACAGAGCAATCAGCCCCAGCATTTT

d_call: -
clone_size: few
v_call: TRBV3-1/TRBV3-2
j_call: TRBJ1-5
cdr3_length: 13
cdr3_aa: CASSQTWSQPQHF
cdr3_nt: TGTGCCAGCAGCCAAACGTGGAGCCAGCCCCAGCATTTT

d_call: -
clone_size: -
v_call: TRBV5-1
j_call: TRBJ2-1
cdr3_length: 13
cdr3_aa: CASSFTGTDEQFF
cdr3_nt: TGCGCCAGCAGCTTCACAGGGACCGATGAGCAGTTCTTC

d_call: TRBD1
clone_size: -
v_call: TRBV30
j_call: TRBJ1-2
cdr3_length: 13
cdr3_aa: CAWSPGTGDGYTF
cdr3_nt: TGTGCCTGGAGCCCCGGGACAGGGGATGGCTACACCTTC

d_call: -
clone_size: -
v_call: TRBV7-9
j_call: TRBJ1-1
cdr3_length: 14
cdr3_aa: CASSLSAANTEAFF
cdr3_nt: TGTGCCAGCAGCTTAAGCGCCGCGAACACTGAAGCTTTCTTT